Reported below is one TCR beta chain. The method was immunoSEQ multiplex PCR; TCRdb's version includes in-frame clones alone and lacks a portion of them. The data hold roughly 64,000 clones, with approximately 86% observed a single time. The germline V gene has CDR1 MNHEY and CDR2 SMNVEV (reference sequence). Trimming cost V 3 bases and J 4 bases; bases outside gene matches: 6. CDR3 length: 14 amino acids. This specimen belongs to a study of technical replicates of blood from several donors. The chain has TRBV27 and TRBJ2-7; 7 nucleotides align to TRBD1. Sequenced input: PBMCs. The TCR originated in a human donor in good health. Some clones in this sample may be carry-over from other donors' samples. CDR3 nucleotide sequence: TGTGCCAGCAGTTTGGTTCTGGGACAGTACGAGCAGTACTTC. Its translation is CASSLVLGQYEQYF.